The source of this T cell receptor beta chain is a study of T cell repertoires in cytomegalovirus infection. The overall study: The authors relied on CMV epitopes, both recently identified HLA-C-restricted and well-studied HLA-B-restricted. TCR beta signatures that were public indicated CMV infection and matching HLA type.

Whole-study findings and limits: HLA-C-restricted CMV-specific TCR beta clonotypes were dominant in the ex vivo response. Identification of carriers of CMV plus the relevant HLA was performed using cumulative public TCR beta family frequency.

Remarks on this clonotype: The antigen remains undetermined.

The CDR3 is made up of 14 amino acids. Germline V gene lookup returns CDR1 SGHNT and CDR2 YYREEE (reference sequence). Trimming pared 1 base from V and 8 bases from J, leaving 13 bases between. TCRdb reprocessed the reads via MiXCR and lists one record per CDR3 protein. This sample carries 550,000 to 700,000 distinct CDR3 sequences, roughly 43% of them seen once, and the ten largest clones take more than 40%. This receptor was taken from a human donor in good health (CMV status not recorded). Some clones in this sample may be carry-over from other donors' samples. The sequenced sample was cultured PBMCs, obtained from culture after CMV antigen stimulation. The chain employs TRBV5-4 and TRBJ2-1; D is unclear. The CDR3 region is CASSLLSRIDEQFF. CDR3 DNA sequence: TGTGCCAGCAGCTTGTTGTCTAGAATCGATGAGCAGTTCTTC.